The 22 T cell receptor beta chains below were found in one sample sequenced in a study of blood T cell repertoires in COVID-19. The repertoire was sequenced with immunoSEQ multiplex PCR; TCRdb's copy has only in-frame clones and lacks some. The sample yields some 90,000 clones, 70% to 85% seen once. The sequenced sample was peripheral blood. These receptors were collected from a woman aged 55-75 years in a cohort sampled during active or convalescent COVID-19.

The V and J genes are TRBV18 and TRBJ1-1; 8 nucleotides match TRBD1. V shed 5 bases, J shed 4 bases, and the junction held 9 bases outside the gene matches. Germline V gene data show CDR1 as KGHSH and CDR2 as LQKENI. The CDR3 is 15 residues long. Written as DNA, the CDR3 is TGTGCCAGCTCATCTCGGACAGGGTACAGCACTGAAGCTTTCTTT. This codes for CASSSRTGYSTEAFF.

The V call is TRBV18, the J call TRBJ1-1; perhaps TRBD1 as D (5 bases). The CDR3 runs to 15 residues. V lost 2 bases and J lost 3, with 13 bases in between. Germline values: CDR1 KGHSH, CDR2 LQKENI. CDR3 nucleotides: TGTGCCAGCTCACCATTGCAGGGTGGTGACACTGAAGCTTTCTTT. Residues: CASSPLQGGDTEAFF.

The chain recombines TRBV6-4 with TRBJ1-4; 8 bases fit TRBD1. V lost 0 bases, J lost 4 bases, and 10 bases stayed unmatched. This CDR3 has 18 residues. CDR1 MRHNA and CDR2 SNTAGT come from the germline V gene. In DNA form, the CDR3 reads TGTGCCAGCAGTGACTCTTCACATTGGGACAGGATTAATGAAAAACTGTTTTTT. Translating it yields CASSDSSHWDRINEKLFF.

V is TRBV5-6 and J is TRBJ2-1; 16 positions agree with TRBD2. Germline assignment: CDR1 SGHDT and CDR2 YYEEEE. The CDR3 totals 18 residues. V was pared by 4 bases and J by 0 bases, with 4 bases of the junction left unmatched. CDR3 nucleotide sequence: TGTGCCAGCAGCGGGACTAGCGGGGGGGCCATCTCCTACAATGAGCAGTTCTTC. Protein: CASSGTSGGAISYNEQFF.

The CDR3: CASSSGQGIPGELFF. The CDR3 bases are TGTGCCAGCAGTTCTGGACAGGGTATTCCCGGGGAGCTGTTTTTT. The genes are TRBV28 and TRBJ2-2; 8 bases are shared with TRBD1. The CDR3 spans 15 residues. Germline V CDR1 and CDR2: MDHEN, SYDVKM. The ends lost 4 bases at V and 6 bases at J; junction bases unmatched: 7.

This chain joins TRBV5-1 and TRBJ2-1, with D possibly TRBD2 on 11 matching bases. V was cut by 4 bases and J by 1 base, with 27 bases left in between. CDR1 and CDR2 (germline): SGHRS, YFSETQ. The CDR3 spans 20 residues. The CDR3, as DNA: TGCGCCAGCAGCACCCCCGGGACAGGGGCTAGCGGGGGGTCCTACAATGAGCAGTTCTTC. Its protein is CASSTPGTGASGGSYNEQFF.

The rearrangement uses TRBV19 and TRBJ1-1; D unresolved. V shed 3 bases and J shed 5 bases, with 19 bases lying between them. CDR3 length: 16 residues. The germline V gene encodes CDR1 LNHDA and CDR2 SQIVND (reference sequence). The CDR3 is CASSMEAGIERTEAFF. CDR3 DNA sequence: TGTGCCAGTAGTATGGAGGCAGGTATCGAGAGGACTGAAGCTTTCTTT.

In this sample, this clone turned up a few times. The V gene is TRBV5-1, the J gene TRBJ1-2, with D possibly being TRBD1 (6 bases). CDR1 SGHRS and CDR2 YFSETQ come from the germline V gene. Trimming removed 3 bases at V and 4 bases at J, with 10 bases between. This CDR3 has 13 amino acids. The CDR3: CASSSGHAYGYTF. The CDR3 bases are TGCGCCAGCAGCTCGGGACACGCCTATGGCTACACCTTC.

CDR3 sequence reads: CASSDRGYGYTF. In DNA, the CDR3 is TGTGCCAGCAGTGACAGGGGGTATGGCTACACCTTC. The chain is built from TRBV6-1 and TRBJ1-2; the match to TRBD1 covers 7 bases. Trimming took 3 bases from V and 5 from J; bases not matched to a gene: 0. The germline V gene has CDR1 MNHNS and CDR2 SASEGT. This CDR3 has 12 residues.

The chain has TRBV27 and TRBJ1-4; TRBD1 is a possible D gene (6 bases). Germline CDR1 is MNHEY and CDR2 is SMNVEV (reference sequence). This CDR3 is built from 15 residues. V dropped 4 bases and J dropped 7 bases, with 16 bases sitting between them. CDR3 nucleotides: TGTGCCAGCAGTTGGAGAGGGGGGGAGAGTGAAAAACTGTTTTTT. Amino acid sequence: CASSWRGGESEKLFF.

This clone was found a few times. The genes are TRBV3-1 (or the pseudogene TRBV3-2) and TRBJ2-3; 13 positions match TRBD2. The trim removed 0 bases at V and 4 bases at J, leaving 4 bases unmatched. The CDR3 runs 17 residues. Germline V lookup: CDR1 LGHDT, CDR2 YNNKEL (reference sequence). Here the CDR3 reads CASSQEETSGGSDTQYF. The CDR3 nucleotides read TGTGCCAGCAGCCAAGAAGAGACTAGCGGGGGGTCAGATACGCAGTATTTT.

This clone has only a few counts. The genes are TRBV7-9 and TRBJ2-7; a possible D gene is TRBD2 (6 bases). Per the germline V gene, CDR1 is SEHNR and CDR2 is FQNEAQ (reference sequence). Trimming stripped 3 bases from V and 6 bases from J, with 27 bases between. This CDR3 spans 18 amino acids. The CDR3 region has the DNA TGTGCCAGCAGCTTCCAAGGCAGGGAGGCCCCTTGGGTCAGCGAGCAGTACTTC. Its translation: CASSFQGREAPWVSEQYF.

CDR3 coding DNA: TGCGCCAGCAGCCTTCTAGCGGGGTCCGGGCGGGATGAGCAGTTCTTC. It yields the protein CASSLLAGSGRDEQFF. This chain links TRBV4-3 with TRBJ2-1; 9 bases map to TRBD2. This CDR3 has 16 amino acids. Germline V gives CDR1 LGHNA, CDR2 YSLEER. V was clipped by 4 bases and J by 8 bases; unmatched bases: 12.

J is TRBJ2-7 and V is TRBV11-2, with no clear D. This CDR3 has 12 amino acids. The V end lost 0 bases, the J end lost 12 bases, and 12 bases lay between the germline ends. CDR1 and CDR2 (germline): SGHAT, FQNNGV. The CDR3 sequence is CASSLDLTVPYF. CDR3 in DNA: TGTGCCAGCAGCTTAGATCTTACAGTCCCGTACTTC. Filled out from reference TRBV11-2 and TRBJ2-7, the complete variable domain reads EAGVAQSPRYKIIEKRQSVAFWCNPISGHATLYWYQQILGQGPKLLIQFQNNGVVDDSQLPKDRFSAERLKGVDSTLKIQPAKLEDSAVYLCASSLDLTVPYFGPGTRLTVT.

The chain couples TRBV6-2 or TRBV6-3 to TRBJ2-3; 11 nucleotides agree with TRBD2. From germline, CDR1 is MNHEY and CDR2 SVGEGT. The CDR3 has 17 amino acids. The V and J ends lost 2 bases and 3 bases, in that order; junction bases with no gene match: 7. This CDR3 is CASSYNLGTSGTDTQYF. In DNA form, the CDR3 reads TGTGCCAGCAGTTACAATCTGGGGACTAGCGGTACAGATACGCAGTATTTT.

This chain links TRBV6-5 with TRBJ2-4, with 8 bases identical to TRBD1. Trimming cost V 6 bases and J 3 bases; bases outside gene matches: 4. The CDR3 covers 14 residues. The germline V gene has CDR1 MNHEY and CDR2 SVGAGI. This CDR3 is CASRGDRYKNIQYF. The DNA of the CDR3 is TGTGCCAGCAGGGGGGACAGGTACAAAAACATTCAGTACTTC.

V usage is TRBV6-5 and J usage is TRBJ2-4; D gene uncertain. The V end was cut by 5 bases, the J end by 11 bases, with 10 bases between. This CDR3 comprises 11 residues. From germline, CDR1 is MNHEY and CDR2 SVGAGI. The CDR3 nucleotides are TGTGCCAGCAGTCCCTCAATAGTTCAGTACTTC. This gives the protein CASSPSIVQYF.

This clone was detected only once. This chain uses TRBV12-3 or TRBV12-4 with TRBJ1-1; no firm D call. The V gene lost 1 base and the J gene lost 11 bases, with 14 bases spanning the gap. This CDR3 has 13 residues. CDR3: CASSLVPGSGAFF. The CDR3 coding sequence is TGTGCCAGCAGTTTAGTCCCGGGGTCGGGCGCTTTCTTT.

This clone was detected a few times. V is TRBV7-9 and J is TRBJ2-1, with D possibly matching TRBD1 (6 bases). The V and J ends lost 1 base and 4 bases respectively, with 17 bases between them. Germline V gene lookup returns CDR1 SEHNR and CDR2 FQNEAQ (reference sequence). CDR3 length: 17 amino acids. CDR3 nucleotide sequence: TGTGCCAGCAGCTTAGAAGCTTCTAGAGGGACATACAATGAGCAGTTCTTC. This encodes CASSLEASRGTYNEQFF.

V and J are TRBV5-1 and TRBJ2-3; the D gene is possibly TRBD1 (6 bases). The CDR3 covers 15 residues. Trimming stripped 0 bases from V and 0 bases from J, with 8 bases between. Germline V gene data show CDR1 as SGHRS and CDR2 as YFSETQ. CDR3 sequence reads: CASSLGGPSTDTQYF. CDR3 coding DNA: TGCGCCAGCAGCTTGGGGGGGCCTAGCACAGATACGCAGTATTTT.

The V call is TRBV29-1, the J call TRBJ1-2; no definite D call. CDR1 and CDR2 (germline): SQVTM, ANQGSEA. The CDR3 loop spans 11 amino acids. Trimming cost V 7 bases and J 6 bases, with 12 bases left between them. CDR3 DNA: TGCAGCGGTGGAGCGAACGATGGCTACACCTTC. It specifies CSGGANDGYTF.

The chain links TRBV15 to TRBJ2-3, with TRBD2 as a possible D gene (6 bases). V was clipped by 0 bases and J by 2 bases, with 12 bases between them. The CDR3 is made up of 16 amino acids. In germline, CDR1 is LNHNV, CDR2 YYDKDF (reference sequence). The CDR3 coding sequence is TGTGCCACCAGCAGAGATGCGGGGCCCGCCACAGATACGCAGTATTTT. Its protein is CATSRDAGPATDTQYF.